This passage covers 30 T cell receptor beta chains from one sample sequenced in a study of CD8 T cells in Susac syndrome. Reverse transcription of roughly 0.5 to 1 ug RNA was carried out with random hexamers. TCRdb re-derived calls from the immunoSEQ multiplex PCR reads in MiXCR, one entry per CDR3 protein. The sample records under 250,000 distinct CDR3 sequences, around 93% being singletons. Input material: CD4+ T cells from PBMCs. These receptors originate from a human donor with multiple sclerosis.

The chain joins TRBV20-1 to TRBJ2-1, with TRBD1 matching 8 bases. Trimming cost V 6 bases and J 6 bases; bases outside gene matches: 4. CDR1 is DFQATT, CDR2 SNEGSKA, per germline (reference sequence). The CDR3 covers 12 residues. Written as DNA, the CDR3 is TGCAGTGCCCTGGGGACAGGCAATGAGCAGTTCTTC. It yields the protein CSALGTGNEQFF.

V gene TRBV12-3 or TRBV12-4 combines with J gene TRBJ2-2; 9 bases are shared with TRBD2. V dropped 6 bases and J dropped 3; count of bases not matched to a gene: 2. The CDR3 runs 14 residues. CDR3 residues: CASRRGGDTGELFF. In DNA form, the CDR3 reads TGTGCCAGCAGGCGGGGGGGGGACACCGGGGAGCTGTTTTTT.

The chain's CDR3 is CASSVDPGYYNEQFF. DNA of the CDR3: TGTGCCAGCAGCGTAGATCCAGGGTACTACAATGAGCAGTTCTTC. The chain is built from TRBV9 and TRBJ2-1; TRBD1 is a possible D gene (5 bases). Trimming left V 0 bases short and J 3 bases short, with 10 bases between. This CDR3 has 15 residues. Germline CDR1 reads SGDLS; CDR2 reads YYNGEE.

The chain couples TRBV4-2 to TRBJ1-2, with 7 bases identical to TRBD1. Germline V gene lookup returns CDR1 LGHNA and CDR2 YNFKEQ. The CDR3 has 16 residues. The trim removed 0 bases at V and 3 bases at J, leaving 7 bases unmatched. The CDR3 region is CASSQDEGARDYGYTF. The CDR3 DNA sequence: TGTGCCAGCAGCCAAGATGAGGGGGCGCGGGACTATGGCTACACCTTC.

This chain connects TRBV9 to TRBJ1-3; D is perhaps TRBD1 (5 bases). V was shortened by 3 bases and J by 4 bases, with 14 bases between the two germline ends. CDR1 SGDLS and CDR2 YYNGEE come from the germline V gene. This CDR3 has 15 amino acids. CDR3 in DNA: TGTGCCAGCAGCGGTCCCGGGACGGTCGGAAACACCATATATTTT. It translates to CASSGPGTVGNTIYF.

The chain has TRBV7-9 and TRBJ1-2; D gene unclear. Trimming stripped 1 base from V and 3 bases from J, with 9 bases between. This CDR3 comprises 14 residues. Germline V gene data show CDR1 as SEHNR and CDR2 as FQNEAQ (reference sequence). In DNA form, the CDR3 reads TGTGCCAGCAGCTTAGGCGGTGGGGACTATGGCTACACCTTC. As protein: CASSLGGGDYGYTF. The whole variable domain, filled in from reference TRBV7-9 and TRBJ1-2, reads DTGVSQNPRHKITKRGQNVTFRCDPISEHNRLYWYRQTLGQGPEFLTYFQNEAQLEKSRLLSDRFSAERPKGSFSTLEIQRTEQGDSAMYLCASSLGGGDYGYTFGSGTRLTVV.

As DNA, the CDR3 is TGCGCCAGCAGCCTACCGTCGGACAGTAACTATGGCTACACCTTC. Translated, it gives CASSLPSDSNYGYTF. The chain is built from TRBV5-1 and TRBJ1-2; D is perhaps TRBD1 (6 bases). Trimming took off 4 bases at V and 1 base at J, with 14 bases between the two ends. CDR3 length equals 15 residues. Germline V lookup: CDR1 SGHRS, CDR2 YFSETQ.

This sequence joins TRBV5-1 and TRBJ2-2; the match to TRBD2 covers 8 bases. This CDR3 has 15 residues. V dropped 1 base and J dropped 4; count of bases not matched to a gene: 3. The germline V gene has CDR1 SGHRS and CDR2 YFSETQ. The CDR3 DNA follows: TGCGCCAGCAGCTTGCCCCTAGCGGGCACCGGGGAGCTGTTTTTT. This gives the protein CASSLPLAGTGELFF.

The V gene is TRBV20-1, the J gene TRBJ1-1; 7 positions match TRBD1. Germline assignment: CDR1 DFQATT and CDR2 SNEGSKA (reference sequence). The CDR3 has 17 residues. V lost 1 base, J lost 3 bases, and 14 bases stayed unmatched. CDR3 in DNA: TGCAGTGCTAGAGCAACAGGGGTGCTAGCGATTGACACTGAAGCTTTCTTT. This encodes CSARATGVLAIDTEAFF.

The J gene is TRBJ2-3, the V gene TRBV2; D call uncertain. The CDR3 is made up of 15 amino acids. The germline V gene has CDR1 SNHLY and CDR2 FYNNEI. The V end was cut by 7 bases, the J end by 0 bases, with 14 bases between. DNA of the CDR3: TGTGCCAGCAAAAACCGGGCCACTAGCACAGATACGCAGTATTTT. The encoded protein is CASKNRATSTDTQYF.

This clonotype has a single count. The chain couples TRBV29-1 to TRBJ2-3; no reliable D call. V was cut by 3 bases and J by 4 bases, with 14 bases left in between. Per germline, CDR1 SQVTM and CDR2 ANQGSEA. This CDR3 has 14 residues. Here the CDR3 reads CSVDLVGAADTQYF. The CDR3 DNA follows: TGCAGCGTTGATCTGGTGGGTGCGGCAGATACGCAGTATTTT.

The sample holds a few counts of this clonotype. This chain links TRBV7-2 with TRBJ2-2; 8 positions match TRBD1. Trimming at V came to 1 base and at J to 5 bases, leaving 3 bases not matched to a gene. CDR3 length: 15 amino acids. Per the germline V gene, CDR1 is SGHTA and CDR2 is FQGNSA. CDR3 in amino acids: CASSLVRGHTGELFF. CDR3 in DNA: TGTGCCAGCAGCTTAGTCAGGGGGCATACCGGGGAGCTGTTTTTT.

A single count supports this clonotype. This chain uses TRBV24-1 with TRBJ1-2; D possibly corresponds to TRBD1 (6 bases). Trimming took 4 bases from V and 6 from J, leaving 11 bases between them. Germline CDR1 reads KGHDR; CDR2 reads SFDVKD. The CDR3 runs to 13 residues. The CDR3 region is CATSEAGEDGYTF. CDR3 nucleotide sequence: TGTGCCACCAGTGAGGCAGGGGAGGATGGCTACACCTTC.

The chain is built from TRBV5-4 and TRBJ2-7; D not resolved. Trimming stripped 1 base from V and 0 bases from J, with 5 bases between. The V gene's germline CDR1 is SGHNT and CDR2 YYREEE (reference sequence). The CDR3 sequence is 13 residues long. CDR3 amino acids: CASSLMSSYEQYF. Here the CDR3 DNA reads TGTGCCAGCAGCTTGATGAGCTCCTACGAGCAGTACTTC.

The chain carries TRBV5-1 and TRBJ2-1; D gene ambiguous. The CDR3 spans 13 residues. Per the germline V gene, CDR1 is SGHRS and CDR2 is YFSETQ. Trimming pared 1 base from V and 6 bases from J, leaving 8 bases between. CDR3: CASSLFMGNEQFF. DNA of the CDR3: TGCGCCAGCAGCTTGTTTATGGGCAATGAGCAGTTCTTC.

This sequence joins TRBV6-6 and TRBJ1-5; D ambiguous. Germline CDR1 reads MNHNY; CDR2 reads SVGAGI (reference sequence). CDR3 length equals 14 residues. V was cut by 1 base and J by 0 bases, with 4 bases left in between. CDR3 nucleotides: TGTGCCAGCAGTTACTTAGATAGCAATCAGCCCCAGCATTTT. Protein: CASSYLDSNQPQHF.

The genes are TRBV12-5 and TRBJ2-2; 7 bases are shared with TRBD2. In germline, CDR1 is LGHNT, CDR2 FRNRAP. The CDR3 has 15 amino acids. The trim removed 5 bases at V and 5 bases at J, leaving 8 bases unmatched. CDR3 residues: CASGPVTSITGELFF. In DNA form, the CDR3 reads TGTGCTAGTGGTCCCGTGACTAGCATTACCGGGGAGCTGTTTTTT.

The chain is built from TRBV27 and TRBJ1-1; D possibly corresponds to TRBD1 (5 bases). This CDR3 region has 15 residues. Trimming left V 1 base short and J 0 bases short, with 9 bases between. The V gene's germline CDR1 is MNHEY and CDR2 SMNVEV (reference sequence). The CDR3 DNA reads TGTGCCAGCAGTTTATATACGGGGGTGAACACTGAAGCTTTCTTT. Its translation: CASSLYTGVNTEAFF.

In nucleotides, the CDR3 is TGTGCCAGTAGTTCGACAGGGGAACCGAACACTGAAGCTTTCTTT. It encodes CASSSTGEPNTEAFF. The chain links TRBV19 to TRBJ1-1, with 8 bases lining up with TRBD1. The junction had 6 bases not matched to a gene; V was cut back by 5 bases and J by 1 base. The length of the CDR3 is 15 residues. CDR1 LNHDA and CDR2 SQIVND come from the germline V gene (reference sequence).

The chain has TRBV5-1 and TRBJ1-1; D is perhaps TRBD1 (6 bases). Germline V CDR1 and CDR2: SGHRS, YFSETQ. Trimming removed 4 bases at V and 4 bases at J, with 23 bases between. The CDR3 runs 17 residues. The CDR3: CASSPGHGRVTSTEAFF. For the CDR3, the DNA is TGCGCCAGCAGCCCGGGACACGGCCGAGTGACGAGCACTGAAGCTTTCTTT.

J is TRBJ2-7 and V is TRBV20-1; D not resolved. V was pared by 6 bases and J by 3 bases, with 15 bases between. Germline CDR1 DFQATT, CDR2 SNEGSKA (reference sequence). The CDR3 is 13 residues long. Here the CDR3 DNA reads TGCAGTGCCGCTAATAGCCAGAGCTACGAGCAGTACTTC. Amino acids: CSAANSQSYEQYF.

This clonotype was recorded only once. This sequence joins TRBV10-3 and TRBJ1-2; TRBD1 is a possible D gene (6 bases). Trimming took off 6 bases at V and 0 bases at J, with 11 bases between the two ends. The CDR3 spans 14 residues. The germline CDR1 and CDR2 sequences are ENHRY and SYGVKD. CDR3 DNA sequence: TGTGCCATCAGGCCGGACAGTTCTAACTATGGCTACACCTTC. This translates into CAIRPDSSNYGYTF.

The chain carries TRBV21-1 and TRBJ2-5; TRBD1 reflects the table's D call only, with no check against the DNA. TRBV21-1 is classified as a pseudogene. The CDR3 contains 14 residues. The CDR3 region is CAITSGDSQETQYF. The CDR3 DNA reads TGTGCCATCACCTCTGGGGACAGCCAAGAGACCCAGTACTTC.

The chain combines TRBV7-9 with TRBJ1-6; D gene ambiguous. V gave up 2 bases and J gave up 9 bases, with 14 bases separating them. The CDR3 sequence is 15 residues long. Germline CDR1 SEHNR, CDR2 FQNEAQ (reference sequence). The CDR3 region has the DNA TGTGCCAGCAGCTTACGGGGATCCTACGGTTCACCCCTCCACTTT. It encodes CASSLRGSYGSPLHF.

The rearrangement links TRBV16 to TRBJ1-2; D is possibly TRBD1 (5 bases). Germline CDR1 is KGHSY and CDR2 is FQNENV. The CDR3 has 13 amino acids. V was cut by 0 bases and J by 8 bases, with 10 bases left in between. The CDR3 here is CASSQSGEGGYTF. CDR3 nucleotides: TGTGCCAGCAGCCAATCGGGGGAAGGCGGCTACACCTTC.

The CDR3, as DNA: TGTGCCAGCAGCTTGGGGGGGGTGGGCAATCAGCCCCAGCATTTT. It encodes CASSLGGVGNQPQHF. The chain has TRBV5-6 and TRBJ1-5; D is possibly TRBD1 (5 bases). Germline CDR1 is SGHDT and CDR2 is YYEEEE. Trimming removed 0 bases at V and 2 bases at J, with 9 bases between. The CDR3 has 15 residues.

The rearrangement joins TRBV2 to TRBJ1-2, with a possible D match to TRBD1 (5 bases). Germline-derived CDR1 and CDR2 are SNHLY and FYNNEI. V was trimmed by 4 bases and J by 0 bases, leaving 12 bases between them. The CDR3 totals 15 residues. CDR3 nucleotides: TGTGCCAGCAGTGCGGACACCAGGGCTAACTATGGCTACACCTTC. Translated, it gives CASSADTRANYGYTF.

The chain recombines TRBV25-1 with TRBJ1-1; 9 nucleotides line up with TRBD1. The CDR3 consists of 14 residues. J was trimmed by 6 bases and V by 3 bases; bases with no gene match: 5. Germline values: CDR1 MGHDK, CDR2 SYGVNS. The CDR3 DNA reads as TGTGCCAGCAGTGAGTGGGGACAGGGAGCTGAAGCTTTCTTT. Its translation: CASSEWGQGAEAFF.

The chain joins TRBV2 to TRBJ1-2; tentatively, D is TRBD1 (5 bases). Per the germline V gene, CDR1 is SNHLY and CDR2 is FYNNEI. Trimming took 2 bases from V and 8 from J, leaving 15 bases between them. The CDR3 has 14 amino acids. The CDR3, as DNA: TGTGCCAGCAGTGAATCGGCAGGGCGAGGGGGCTACACCTTC. It specifies CASSESAGRGGYTF.

This chain joins TRBV7-9 and TRBJ2-1; tentative D call: TRBD2 (5 bases). From germline, CDR1 is SEHNR and CDR2 FQNEAQ (reference sequence). CDR3 length equals 12 residues. Deletions cut 2 bases from V and 13 bases from J, with 12 bases between. DNA of the CDR3: TGTGCCAGCAGCTTAAGAGCTCGGGGTCAGTTCTTC. It yields the protein CASSLRARGQFF.